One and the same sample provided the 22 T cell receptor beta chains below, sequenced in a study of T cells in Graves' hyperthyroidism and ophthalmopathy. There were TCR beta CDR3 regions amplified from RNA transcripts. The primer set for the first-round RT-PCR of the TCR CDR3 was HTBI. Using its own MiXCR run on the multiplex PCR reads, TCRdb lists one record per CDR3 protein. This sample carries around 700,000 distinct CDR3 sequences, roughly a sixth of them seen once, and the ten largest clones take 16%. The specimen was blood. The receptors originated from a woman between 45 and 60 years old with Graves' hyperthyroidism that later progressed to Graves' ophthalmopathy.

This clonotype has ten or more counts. CDR3 sequence (DNA): TGTGCCAGCAGTTTAGGGTGGGCCCCGGGGGAAAAACTGTTTTTT. It is translated as CASSLGWAPGEKLFF. The rearrangement joins TRBV12-3 or TRBV12-4 to TRBJ1-4; D gene uncertain. V shed 1 base and J shed 8 bases, with 14 bases lying between them. The CDR3 totals 15 residues.

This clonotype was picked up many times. DNA for the CDR3: TGTGCCAGCTCACCTAGCGGGACTAGCGTCAACAATGAGCAGTTCTTC. Residues: CASSPSGTSVNNEQFF. This chain uses TRBV18 with TRBJ2-1; the match to TRBD2 covers 10 bases. Germline assignment: CDR1 KGHSH and CDR2 LQKENI. CDR3 length: 16 amino acids. Trimming took 3 bases from V and 5 from J; bases not matched to a gene: 7.

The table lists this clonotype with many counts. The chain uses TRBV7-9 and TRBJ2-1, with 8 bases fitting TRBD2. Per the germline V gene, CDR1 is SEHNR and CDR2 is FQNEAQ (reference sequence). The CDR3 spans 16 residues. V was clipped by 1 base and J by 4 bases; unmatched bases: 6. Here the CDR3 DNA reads TGTGCCAGCAGCTTAGTCACAGCGGGGGTTTACAATGAGCAGTTCTTC. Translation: CASSLVTAGVYNEQFF.

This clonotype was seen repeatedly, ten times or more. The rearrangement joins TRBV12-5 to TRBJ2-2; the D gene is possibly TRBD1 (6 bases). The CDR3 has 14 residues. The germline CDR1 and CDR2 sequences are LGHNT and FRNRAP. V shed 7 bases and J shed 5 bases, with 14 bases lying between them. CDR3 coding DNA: TGTGCTAGTGAAGGGCAGGGGACAACCGGGGAGCTGTTTTTT. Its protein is CASEGQGTTGELFF.

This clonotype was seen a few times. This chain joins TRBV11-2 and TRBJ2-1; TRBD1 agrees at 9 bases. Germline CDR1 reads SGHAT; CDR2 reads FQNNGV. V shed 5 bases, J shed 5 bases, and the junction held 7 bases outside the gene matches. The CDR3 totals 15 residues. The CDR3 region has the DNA TGTGCCAGCAGCCTCTACAGGGGGCCAAACAATGAGCAGTTCTTC. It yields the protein CASSLYRGPNNEQFF.

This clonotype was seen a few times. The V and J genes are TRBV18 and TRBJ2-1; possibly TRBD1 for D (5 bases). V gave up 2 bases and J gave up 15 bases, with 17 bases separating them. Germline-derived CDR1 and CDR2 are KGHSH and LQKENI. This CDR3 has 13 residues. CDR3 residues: CASSPGEGERMFF. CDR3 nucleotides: TGTGCCAGCTCACCAGGGGAAGGGGAAAGGATGTTCTTC.

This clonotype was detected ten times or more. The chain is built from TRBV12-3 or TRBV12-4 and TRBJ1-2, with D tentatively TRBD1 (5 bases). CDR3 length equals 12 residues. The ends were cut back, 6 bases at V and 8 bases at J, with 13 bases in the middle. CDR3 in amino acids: CASRTDPGGYTF. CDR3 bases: TGTGCCAGCAGGACAGATCCCGGGGGCTACACCTTC.

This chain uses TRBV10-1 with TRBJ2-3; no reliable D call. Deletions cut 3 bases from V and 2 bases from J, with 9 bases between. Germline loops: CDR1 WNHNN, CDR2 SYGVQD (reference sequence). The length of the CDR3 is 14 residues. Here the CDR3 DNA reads TGCGCCAGCAGTGACTCCCGGACCACAGATACGCAGTATTTT. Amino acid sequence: CASSDSRTTDTQYF.

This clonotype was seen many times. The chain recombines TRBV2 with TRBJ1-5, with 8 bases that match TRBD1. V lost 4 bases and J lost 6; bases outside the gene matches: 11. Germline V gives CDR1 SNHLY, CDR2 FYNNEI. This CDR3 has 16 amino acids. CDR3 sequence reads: CASSGGAGGLFQPQHF. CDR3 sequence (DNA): TGTGCCAGCAGTGGGGGAGCAGGGGGCTTATTTCAGCCCCAGCATTTT.

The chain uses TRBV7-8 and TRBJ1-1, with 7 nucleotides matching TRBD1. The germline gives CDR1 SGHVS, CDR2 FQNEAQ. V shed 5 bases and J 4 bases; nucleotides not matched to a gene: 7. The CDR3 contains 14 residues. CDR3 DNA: TGTGCCAGCAGCCAAGACAGGGCGAGCACTGAAGCTTTCTTT. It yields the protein CASSQDRASTEAFF.

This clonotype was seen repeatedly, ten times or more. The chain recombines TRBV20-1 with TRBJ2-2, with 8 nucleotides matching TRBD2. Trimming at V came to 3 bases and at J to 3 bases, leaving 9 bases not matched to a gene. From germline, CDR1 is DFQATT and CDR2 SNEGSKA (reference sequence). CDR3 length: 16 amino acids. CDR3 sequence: CSASKGGGTDTGELFF. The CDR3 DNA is TGCAGTGCTAGTAAGGGCGGGGGGACTGACACCGGGGAGCTGTTTTTT.

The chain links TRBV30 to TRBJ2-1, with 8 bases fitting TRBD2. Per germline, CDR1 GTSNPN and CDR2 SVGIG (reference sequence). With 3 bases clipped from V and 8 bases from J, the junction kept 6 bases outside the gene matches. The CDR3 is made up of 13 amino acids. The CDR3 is CAWSLGGAHEQFF. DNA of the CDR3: TGTGCCTGGAGCCTCGGGGGGGCCCATGAGCAGTTCTTC.

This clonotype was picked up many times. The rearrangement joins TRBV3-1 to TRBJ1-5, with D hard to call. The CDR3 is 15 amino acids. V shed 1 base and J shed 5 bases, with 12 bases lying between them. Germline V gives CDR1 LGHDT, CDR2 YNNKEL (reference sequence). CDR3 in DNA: TGTGCCAGCAGCCAAGGCTACGGCCGGCATCAGCCCCAGCATTTT. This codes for CASSQGYGRHQPQHF.

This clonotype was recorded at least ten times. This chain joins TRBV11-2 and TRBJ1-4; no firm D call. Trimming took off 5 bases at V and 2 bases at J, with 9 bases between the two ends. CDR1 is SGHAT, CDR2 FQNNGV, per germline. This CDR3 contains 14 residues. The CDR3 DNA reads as TGTGCCAGCAGCCGAGGACTTACTAATGAAAAACTGTTTTTT. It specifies CASSRGLTNEKLFF.

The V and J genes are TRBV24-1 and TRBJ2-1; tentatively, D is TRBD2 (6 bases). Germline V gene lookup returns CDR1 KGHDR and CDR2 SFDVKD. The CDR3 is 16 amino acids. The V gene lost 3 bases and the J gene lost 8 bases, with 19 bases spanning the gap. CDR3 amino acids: CATSDPRRGKTDEQFF. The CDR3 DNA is TGTGCCACCAGTGATCCCCGGAGGGGCAAGACCGATGAGCAGTTCTTC.

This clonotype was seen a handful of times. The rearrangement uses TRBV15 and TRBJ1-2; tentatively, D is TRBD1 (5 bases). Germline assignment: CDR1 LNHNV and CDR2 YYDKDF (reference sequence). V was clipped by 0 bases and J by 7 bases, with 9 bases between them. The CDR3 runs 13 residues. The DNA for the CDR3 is TGTGCCACCAGCAGAGATCTAAGGGGTGGCTACACCTTC. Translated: CATSRDLRGGYTF.

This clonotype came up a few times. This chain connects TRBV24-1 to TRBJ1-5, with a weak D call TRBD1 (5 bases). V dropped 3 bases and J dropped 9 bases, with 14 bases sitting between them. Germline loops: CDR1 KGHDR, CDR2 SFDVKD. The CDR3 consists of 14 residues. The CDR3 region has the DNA TGTGCCACCAGTGATCGCCATGGGGGGGGGCCCCAGCATTTT. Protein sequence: CATSDRHGGGPQHF.

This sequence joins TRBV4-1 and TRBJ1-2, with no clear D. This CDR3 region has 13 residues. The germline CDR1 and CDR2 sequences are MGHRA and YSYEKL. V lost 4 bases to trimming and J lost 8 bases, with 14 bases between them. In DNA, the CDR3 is TGCGCCAGCAGCCGCCAGGTTGTGTCCGGCTACACCTTC. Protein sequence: CASSRQVVSGYTF.

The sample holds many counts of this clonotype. The CDR3 bases are TGTGCCAGCAGAGAAACAGGGGTTCGGCAGCCCCAGCATTTT. It yields the protein CASRETGVRQPQHF. The gene calls are TRBV27 and TRBJ1-5, with 7 bases that match TRBD1. This CDR3 is 14 amino acids long. Germline V gene data show CDR1 as MNHEY and CDR2 as SMNVEV (reference sequence). V trimming: 6 bases; J trimming: 7 bases; junction bases outside the gene matches: 9.

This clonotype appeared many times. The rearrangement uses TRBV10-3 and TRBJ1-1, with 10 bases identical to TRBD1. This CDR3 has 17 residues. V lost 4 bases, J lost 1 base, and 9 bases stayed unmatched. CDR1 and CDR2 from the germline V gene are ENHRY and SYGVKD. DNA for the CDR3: TGTGCCATCAGTGCTGACAGGGGGCTGTCGGAGAACACTGAAGCTTTCTTT. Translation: CAISADRGLSENTEAFF.

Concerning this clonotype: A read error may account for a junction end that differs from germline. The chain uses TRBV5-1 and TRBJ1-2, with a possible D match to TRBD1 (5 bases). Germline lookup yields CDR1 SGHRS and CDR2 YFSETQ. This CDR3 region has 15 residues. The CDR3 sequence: CASSVGAGSWSGYTF. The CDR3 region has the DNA TGTGCCAGCAGCGTAGGGGCAGGGAGTTGGAGTGGCTACACCTTC.

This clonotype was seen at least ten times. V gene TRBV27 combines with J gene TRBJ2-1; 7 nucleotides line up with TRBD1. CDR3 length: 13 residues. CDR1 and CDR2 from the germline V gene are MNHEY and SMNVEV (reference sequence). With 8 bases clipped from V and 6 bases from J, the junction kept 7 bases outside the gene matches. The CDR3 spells CASPIAGGNEQFF. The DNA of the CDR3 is TGTGCCAGCCCAATCGCAGGGGGCAATGAGCAGTTCTTC.